Below, 9 T cell receptor beta chains from the same sample are listed, as sequenced in a study of T cell responses to AZD1222 COVID-19 vaccine. Sequencing was performed with immunoSEQ multiplex PCR; in TCRdb, only in-frame clones are kept and a portion is missing. The table includes around 140,000 clones, over 75% detected once. The sequenced sample was peripheral blood, obtained on day 0 of AZD1222 vaccination. These receptors originate from an adult in good health.

The CDR3 DNA follows: TGTGCCAGCAGCTTGACAGGGGGCCACTCTGGAAACACCATATATTTT. Amino acids: CASSLTGGHSGNTIYF. This sequence joins TRBV7-2 and TRBJ1-3; 10 nucleotides agree with TRBD1. Trimming cost V 3 bases and J 0 bases; bases outside gene matches: 2. This CDR3 region has 16 residues. In germline, CDR1 is SGHTA, CDR2 FQGNSA.

V and J are TRBV25-1 and TRBJ1-1, with D possibly matching TRBD1 (6 bases). Germline CDR1 and CDR2: MGHDK and SYGVNS. V was clipped by 7 bases and J by 1 base, with 10 bases between them. The CDR3 length is 13 residues. CDR3 sequence reads: CASTRTANTEAFF. The DNA for the CDR3 is TGTGCCAGCACCCGGACAGCGAACACTGAAGCTTTCTTT.

This clone showed up just once. This chain connects TRBV27 to TRBJ2-2, with D unresolved. CDR1 and CDR2 (germline): MNHEY, SMNVEV (reference sequence). V dropped 4 bases and J dropped 1 base, with 7 bases sitting between them. This CDR3 spans 14 amino acids. CDR3 sequence reads: CASSSPMNTGELFF. CDR3 coding DNA: TGTGCCAGCAGTTCCCCCATGAACACCGGGGAGCTGTTTTTT.

The rearrangement links TRBV18 to TRBJ2-5, with unresolved D. Germline CDR1 and CDR2: KGHSH and LQKENI. Trimming stripped 8 bases from V and 2 bases from J, with 9 bases between. The CDR3 runs 12 residues. CDR3 bases: TGTGCCAGCAACGAGCAGCAAGAGACCCAGTACTTC. It translates to CASNEQQETQYF.

This chain connects TRBV7-9 to TRBJ1-2; tentatively, D is TRBD1 (5 bases). The germline V and J ends were trimmed by 1 base and 7 bases, with 13 bases remaining between them. The CDR3 contains 14 residues. CDR1 and CDR2 (germline): SEHNR, FQNEAQ (reference sequence). The CDR3 reads CASSLVGQGSGYTF. The CDR3 bases are TGTGCCAGCAGCTTAGTGGGGCAGGGCTCTGGCTACACCTTC. Full variable domain (missing parts from reference TRBV7-9 and TRBJ1-2): DTGVSQNPRHKITKRGQNVTFRCDPISEHNRLYWYRQTLGQGPEFLTYFQNEAQLEKSRLLSDRFSAERPKGSFSTLEIQRTEQGDSAMYLCASSLVGQGSGYTFGSGTRLTVV.

The gene calls are TRBV6-5 and TRBJ2-1; D could derive from TRBD1 or TRBD2 (6 bases each). There are 12 residues in the CDR3. The V gene lost 9 bases and the J gene lost 4 bases, with 10 bases spanning the gap. Germline CDR1 reads MNHEY; CDR2 reads SVGAGI. Here the CDR3 DNA reads TGTGCCAGTCGGGGGCCGTACAATGAGCAGTTCTTC. The encoded protein is CASRGPYNEQFF.

V usage is TRBV6-1 and J usage is TRBJ1-2; 12 bases align to TRBD1. CDR1 and CDR2 (germline): MNHNS, SASEGT. The V gene end was trimmed by 0 bases and the J gene end by 6 bases; junction bases not matched to a gene: 5. The CDR3 loop spans 16 amino acids. The CDR3 coding sequence is TGTGCCAGCAGTGAAGCGCCCGGGACAGGGGGCCATGGCTACACCTTC. This sequence encodes CASSEAPGTGGHGYTF.

The chain carries TRBV7-9 and TRBJ2-1, with 14 bases fitting TRBD2. This CDR3 comprises 16 residues. V gave up 4 bases and J gave up 16 bases; unmatched junction bases: 15. Germline CDR1 and CDR2: SEHNR and FQNEAQ (reference sequence). The CDR3 protein is CASSYTGTSGSGGEFF. CDR3 DNA: TGTGCCAGCAGCTATACCGGGACTAGCGGGAGCGGGGGGGAATTCTTC.

This chain links TRBV7-2 with TRBJ2-2; 7 bases map to TRBD1. Looked up from germline, CDR1 is SGHTA and CDR2 is FQGNSA. The CDR3 has 16 amino acids. V lost 3 bases to trimming and J lost 4 bases; unmatched junction nucleotides: 8. CDR3 in DNA: TGTGCCAGCAGCTTCCCCCGAGACAGGGCCACCGGGGAGCTGTTTTTT. Translating gives CASSFPRDRATGELFF. Full variable domain (rest looked up from reference TRBV7-2 and TRBJ2-2): GAGVSQSPSNKVTEKGKDVELRCDPISGHTALYWYRQSLGQGLEFLIYFQGNSAPDKSGLPSDRFSAERTGGSVSTLTIQRTQQEDSAVYLCASSFPRDRATGELFFGEGSRLTVL.